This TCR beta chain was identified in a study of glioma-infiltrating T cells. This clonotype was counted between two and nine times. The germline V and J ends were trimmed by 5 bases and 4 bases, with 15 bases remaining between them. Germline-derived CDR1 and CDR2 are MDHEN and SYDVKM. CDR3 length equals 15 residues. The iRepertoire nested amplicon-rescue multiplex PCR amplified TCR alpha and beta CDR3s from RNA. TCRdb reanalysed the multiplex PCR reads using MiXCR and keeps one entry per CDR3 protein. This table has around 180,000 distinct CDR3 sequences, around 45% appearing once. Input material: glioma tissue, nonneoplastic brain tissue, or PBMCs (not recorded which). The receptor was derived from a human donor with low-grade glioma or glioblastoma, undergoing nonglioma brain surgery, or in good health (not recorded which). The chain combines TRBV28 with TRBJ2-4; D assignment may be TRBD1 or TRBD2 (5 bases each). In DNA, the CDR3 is TGTGCCAGCAGTCCCGGAGGAACAGGAAAAAACATTCAGTACTTC. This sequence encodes CASSPGGTGKNIQYF.